One sample yielded the 32 T cell receptor beta chains listed below, sequenced in a study of memory CD4+ T cells and cytomegalovirus serostatus. Single viable CD3+CD4+CD8-CD45RO+ cells were sorted as the memory CD4+ T cells. Clones were sequenced by immunoSEQ multiplex PCR, and TCRdb holds only the in-frame ones, with some missing. The sample lists about 58,000 clones, more than 70% occurring once. The sample comprised memory CD4+ T cells from blood. The receptors come from an adult in good health and CMV-seronegative. Some clones in this sample may be carry-over from other donors' samples.

V and J are TRBV7-2 and TRBJ2-5, with no clear D. Germline CDR1 and CDR2: SGHTA and FQGNSA. The CDR3 runs 15 residues. Between the trimmed V and J ends, which lost 0 bases and 1 base, there was a span of 9 bases. The DNA of the CDR3 is TGTGCCAGCAGCTTAGCGCTTGGCAGCCAAGAGACCCAGTACTTC. It is translated as CASSLALGSQETQYF.

The chain carries TRBV28 and TRBJ2-1; 11 bases align to TRBD2. V was pared by 4 bases and J by 8 bases, with 10 bases of the junction left unmatched. The CDR3 covers 16 residues. Germline lookup yields CDR1 MDHEN and CDR2 SYDVKM. CDR3 DNA sequence: TGTGCCAGCAGTTCCTGGGGGCTAGCGGGAGGTGATGAGCAGTTCTTC. It codes for CASSSWGLAGGDEQFF.

V gene TRBV5-1 combines with J gene TRBJ2-3; D is perhaps TRBD2 (6 bases). Germline values: CDR1 SGHRS, CDR2 YFSETQ. Trimming left V 4 bases short and J 0 bases short, with 12 bases between. The length of the CDR3 is 15 residues. The CDR3 sequence is CASSRAGLSTDTQYF. CDR3 in DNA: TGCGCCAGCAGCCGGGCGGGACTCAGCACAGATACGCAGTATTTT.

CDR3 DNA: TGTGCCAGCAGCTTAGGGACACTACACACAGATACGCAGTATTTT. Protein sequence: CASSLGTLHTDTQYF. The chain joins TRBV7-9 to TRBJ2-3; weak D call: TRBD1 (5 bases). This CDR3 region has 15 residues. V lost 1 base to trimming and J lost 2 bases, with 10 bases between them. Germline CDR1 SEHNR, CDR2 FQNEAQ (reference sequence).

This clone appeared a few times. V usage is TRBV7-2 and J usage is TRBJ2-2; the match to TRBD2 covers 9 bases. This CDR3 spans 16 amino acids. Trimming removed 5 bases from V and 0 bases from J; junction bases left unmatched: 4. Per the germline V gene, CDR1 is SGHTA and CDR2 is FQGNSA. The CDR3 region has the DNA TGTGCCAGCAGCATAGTAGCGGGGGCGAACACCGGGGAGCTGTTTTTT. This sequence encodes CASSIVAGANTGELFF.

This rearrangement joins TRBV5-4 to TRBJ1-2; TRBD1 matches 7 bases. The germline V gene encodes CDR1 SGHNT and CDR2 YYREEE (reference sequence). V shed 4 bases, J shed 8 bases, and the junction held 11 bases outside the gene matches. There are 14 residues in the CDR3. The CDR3 is CASSPWTGRRGYTF. CDR3 coding DNA: TGTGCCAGCAGCCCCTGGACAGGCCGGAGGGGCTACACCTTC.

The chain links TRBV5-6 to TRBJ2-1; D remains ambiguous. V was trimmed by 0 bases and J by 10 bases, leaving 5 bases between them. Germline values: CDR1 SGHDT, CDR2 YYEEEE. The CDR3 sequence is 11 residues long. The CDR3 here is CASSLVREQFF. The CDR3 region has the DNA TGTGCCAGCAGCTTGGTTCGCGAGCAGTTCTTC. Full variable domain (missing parts from reference TRBV5-6 and TRBJ2-1): DAGVTQSPTHLIKTRGQQVTLRCSPKSGHDTVSWYQQALGQGPQFIFQYYEEEERQRGNFPDRFSGHQFPNYSSELNVNALLLGDSALYLCASSLVREQFFGPGTRLTVL.

The V call is TRBV2, the J call TRBJ2-7, with D tentatively TRBD1 (6 bases). The CDR3 covers 14 residues. Germline CDR1 reads SNHLY; CDR2 reads FYNNEI. Between the trimmed V and J ends, which lost 7 bases and 9 bases, there was a span of 22 bases. As DNA, the CDR3 is TGTGCCAGCACGTACTCCCCAGGACAGCCTAGGCAGTACTTC. Its translation: CASTYSPGQPRQYF.

DNA of the CDR3: TGTGCCAGCAGTTTGTACGGCGGATACATTCAGTACTTC. Encoded protein: CASSLYGGYIQYF. The chain links TRBV28 to TRBJ2-4; no clear D. The germline V gene has CDR1 MDHEN and CDR2 SYDVKM. The CDR3 length is 13 residues. V was trimmed by 3 bases and J by 8 bases, leaving 11 bases between them. Supplemented by reference TRBV28 and TRBJ2-4, the full variable domain reads DVKVTQSSRYLVKRTGEKVFLECVQDMDHENMFWYRQDPGLGLRLIYFSYDVKMKEKGDIPEGYSVSREKKERFSLILESASTNQTSMYLCASSLYGGYIQYFGAGTRLSVL.

CDR3 protein: CSAKPGQGVTGELFF. In nucleotides, the CDR3 is TGCAGCGCGAAACCGGGACAGGGCGTCACCGGGGAGCTGTTTTTT. This sequence joins TRBV29-1 and TRBJ2-2; 9 nucleotides match TRBD1. V trimming: 7 bases; J trimming: 4 bases; junction bases outside the gene matches: 10. This CDR3 has 15 amino acids. The V gene's germline CDR1 is SQVTM and CDR2 ANQGSEA.

This sequence joins TRBV7-9 and TRBJ2-3; no firm D call. V was shortened by 2 bases and J by 5 bases, with 14 bases between the two germline ends. Germline assignment: CDR1 SEHNR and CDR2 FQNEAQ (reference sequence). CDR3 length: 15 residues. CDR3 protein: CASSLNLGVGDTQYF. CDR3 coding DNA: TGTGCCAGCAGCTTAAACTTAGGCGTAGGAGATACGCAGTATTTT.

The chain has TRBV5-1 and TRBJ1-1; 8 nucleotides line up with TRBD1. V gave up 4 bases and J gave up 6 bases; unmatched junction bases: 8. The CDR3 covers 14 residues. Per the germline V gene, CDR1 is SGHRS and CDR2 is YFSETQ. CDR3 loop: CASSRDRSTAEAFF. The CDR3, as DNA: TGCGCCAGCAGCAGGGACAGGTCGACGGCTGAAGCTTTCTTT. The variable domain in full, completed from reference TRBV5-1 and TRBJ1-1, reads KAGVTQTPRYLIKTRGQQVTLSCSPISGHRSVSWYQQTPGQGLQFLFEYFSETQRNKGNFPGRFSGRQFSNSRSEMNVSTLELGDSALYLCASSRDRSTAEAFFGQGTRLTVV.

The rearrangement links TRBV9 to TRBJ2-3, with 11 positions matching TRBD2. CDR1 SGDLS and CDR2 YYNGEE come from the germline V gene. J gave up 3 bases and V 6 bases, and 9 bases lay outside the gene matches. This CDR3 is built from 16 residues. The CDR3 region has the DNA TGTGCCAGCACCTGGGGGACTAGCGGTAGTACAGATACGCAGTATTTT. This encodes CASTWGTSGSTDTQYF. The variable domain in full, with the rest retrieved from reference TRBV9 and TRBJ2-3, is DSGVTQTPKHLITATGQRVTLRCSPRSGDLSVYWYQQSLDQGLQFLIQYYNGEERAKGNILERFSAQQFPDLHSELNLSSLELGDSALYFCASTWGTSGSTDTQYFGPGTRLTVL.

This sequence joins TRBV7-2 and TRBJ2-1; possibly TRBD1 for D (5 bases). The CDR3 consists of 12 residues. V was cut by 3 bases and J by 9 bases, with 9 bases left in between. Per germline, CDR1 SGHTA and CDR2 FQGNSA. CDR3 sequence reads: CASSLDQGEQFF. The CDR3 nucleotides are TGTGCCAGCAGCTTGGACCAGGGTGAGCAGTTCTTC.

The CDR3 sequence is CASSISLAGGFRFF. CDR3 nucleotides: TGTGCCAGTAGTATAAGTCTAGCGGGAGGATTCCGGTTCTTC. This chain connects TRBV19 to TRBJ2-1; 11 positions agree with TRBD2. This CDR3 comprises 14 residues. CDR1 LNHDA and CDR2 SQIVND come from the germline V gene (reference sequence). With 2 bases clipped from V and 15 bases from J, the junction kept 9 bases outside the gene matches.

This clone was picked up a small number of times. The chain recombines TRBV5-4 with TRBJ1-4; 12 nucleotides align to TRBD1. Trimming cost V 4 bases and J 8 bases; bases outside gene matches: 12. The CDR3 contains 17 residues. Germline loops: CDR1 SGHNT, CDR2 YYREEE (reference sequence). CDR3 sequence: CASSQPAAGTGGEKLFF. CDR3 nucleotide sequence: TGTGCCAGCAGCCAACCGGCGGCCGGGACAGGGGGCGAAAAACTGTTTTTT.

This sequence joins TRBV5-4 and TRBJ1-2; D might be TRBD1 (6 bases). This CDR3 has 15 amino acids. V lost 5 bases to trimming and J lost 4 bases, with 18 bases between them. In germline, CDR1 is SGHNT, CDR2 YYREEE (reference sequence). The CDR3 nucleotides are TGTGCCAGCAGGCCGGGGGGACAAACGGGCTATGGCTACACCTTC. The encoded protein is CASRPGGQTGYGYTF.

The DNA of the CDR3 is TGTGCCAGCAGTTCGGGACAGATATACACCGGGGAGCTGTTTTTT. Amino acids: CASSSGQIYTGELFF. The chain combines TRBV27 with TRBJ2-2; TRBD1 aligns across 7 bases. The CDR3 extends over 15 amino acids. The J segment lost 3 bases and the V segment lost 4 bases, leaving 5 bases of the junction unmatched. Germline assignment: CDR1 MNHEY and CDR2 SMNVEV (reference sequence).

Details on this clone: One junction end does not reproduce the germline sequence, and a read error may be involved. This chain joins TRBV6-1 and TRBJ2-1; 10 bases match TRBD2. Germline-derived CDR1 and CDR2 are MNHNS and SASEGT. The CDR3 is made up of 15 amino acids. The CDR3 nucleotides read TGTGCCAGCAGAGAAGGGGGTAGCGGGAGGAATGAGCAGTTCTTC. It specifies CASREGGSGRNEQFF.

With respect to this clone: Other nucleotide sequences in the sample specify the same CDR3. The chain combines TRBV25-1 with TRBJ1-4; D is possibly TRBD1 (5 bases). The CDR3 has 14 amino acids. Trimming removed 6 bases at V and 0 bases at J, with 8 bases between. Germline-derived CDR1 and CDR2 are MGHDK and SYGVNS. For the CDR3, the DNA is TGTGCCAGCAGCAGGGTTGCAACTAATGAAAAACTGTTTTTT. This translates into CASSRVATNEKLFF.

This sequence joins TRBV9 and TRBJ1-1, with D perhaps TRBD1 (5 bases). This CDR3 comprises 15 residues. Trimming pared 0 bases from V and 3 bases from J, leaving 12 bases between. Looked up from germline, CDR1 is SGDLS and CDR2 is YYNGEE. CDR3 sequence: CASSVDGSGDTEAFF. The DNA of the CDR3 is TGTGCCAGCAGCGTAGACGGCTCGGGGGACACTGAAGCTTTCTTT.

This clone has a handful of counts. The chain couples TRBV5-4 to TRBJ1-1; tentative D call: TRBD1 (5 bases). V was pared by 0 bases and J by 2 bases, with 8 bases between. Per germline, CDR1 SGHNT and CDR2 YYREEE (reference sequence). This CDR3 region has 14 residues. The CDR3 sequence is CASSLGRGNTEAFF. CDR3 nucleotide sequence: TGTGCCAGCAGCTTGGGTAGGGGTAACACTGAAGCTTTCTTT.

This clone was found a few times. The chain couples TRBV28 to TRBJ2-1, with D perhaps TRBD2 (5 bases). Trimming took 3 bases from V and 0 from J, leaving 18 bases between them. CDR1 MDHEN and CDR2 SYDVKM come from the germline V gene. The CDR3 length is 18 residues. DNA of the CDR3: TGTGCCAGCAGTTTCCCTGTGGGGAGCTATAGCTCCTACAATGAGCAGTTCTTC. Translating gives CASSFPVGSYSSYNEQFF. Supplemented by reference TRBV28 and TRBJ2-1, the full variable domain reads DVKVTQSSRYLVKRTGEKVFLECVQDMDHENMFWYRQDPGLGLRLIYFSYDVKMKEKGDIPEGYSVSREKKERFSLILESASTNQTSMYLCASSFPVGSYSSYNEQFFGPGTRLTVL.

J is TRBJ2-7 and V is TRBV19; perhaps D is TRBD1 or TRBD2 (5 bases each). This CDR3 has 12 residues. V lost 3 bases and J 9 bases, leaving 12 bases between the germline ends. CDR1 and CDR2 (germline): LNHDA, SQIVND (reference sequence). The CDR3 nucleotides read TGTGCCAGTAGTATGGGACCGTCTGGGCAGTACTTC. Protein product: CASSMGPSGQYF. The variable domain in full, completed from reference TRBV19 and TRBJ2-7, reads DGGITQSPKYLFRKEGQNVTLSCEQNLNHDAMYWYRQDPGQGLRLIYYSQIVNDFQKGDIAEGYSVSREKKESFPLTVTSAQKNPTAFYLCASSMGPSGQYFGPGTRLTVT.

This chain links TRBV6-1 with TRBJ1-1; unclear D gene. This CDR3 comprises 10 residues. V was shortened by 7 bases and J by 9 bases, with 9 bases between the two germline ends. The V gene's germline CDR1 is MNHNS and CDR2 SASEGT. In DNA form, the CDR3 reads TGTGCCAGCACCACTGAAAAAGCTTTCTTT. It yields the protein CASTTEKAFF.

V usage is TRBV5-1 and J usage is TRBJ1-1; D unclear. The germline CDR1 and CDR2 sequences are SGHRS and YFSETQ. Trimming cost V 2 bases and J 2 bases, with 10 bases left between them. The CDR3 covers 14 residues. The CDR3, as DNA: TGCGCCAGCAGCTTCTCACGTCCAAACACTGAAGCTTTCTTT. Translation gives CASSFSRPNTEAFF.

This sequence joins TRBV18 and TRBJ2-1; TRBD2 agrees at 7 bases. This CDR3 is 15 amino acids long. With 3 bases clipped from V and 0 bases from J, the junction kept 2 bases outside the gene matches. Germline lookup yields CDR1 KGHSH and CDR2 LQKENI. DNA for the CDR3: TGTGCCAGCTCACCGGCGGGAGTCTCCTACAATGAGCAGTTCTTC. This gives the protein CASSPAGVSYNEQFF.

V is TRBV9 and J is TRBJ2-5; D not certain. The CDR3 runs 14 residues. Trimming cost V 0 bases and J 1 base, with 7 bases left between them. CDR1 is SGDLS and CDR2 is YYNGEE in the germline V gene. The CDR3 loop reads CASSVGTLQETQYF. The CDR3 nucleotides are TGTGCCAGCAGCGTAGGAACTCTCCAAGAGACCCAGTACTTC. The complete variable domain, with remaining parts taken from reference TRBV9 and TRBJ2-5, reads DSGVTQTPKHLITATGQRVTLRCSPRSGDLSVYWYQQSLDQGLQFLIQYYNGEERAKGNILERFSAQQFPDLHSELNLSSLELGDSALYFCASSVGTLQETQYFGPGTRLLVL.

The V gene is TRBV19, the J gene TRBJ2-3, with unresolved D. V dropped 9 bases and J dropped 3 bases, with 16 bases sitting between them. The CDR3 is 14 amino acids. Germline V gene data show CDR1 as LNHDA and CDR2 as SQIVND (reference sequence). DNA of the CDR3: TGTGCCAGAGGCAGAGAGGATCTAACAGATACGCAGTATTTT. It is translated as CARGREDLTDTQYF.

V and J are TRBV6-5 and TRBJ2-7; D tentatively reads TRBD1 or TRBD2 (5 bases each). The V and J ends lost 6 bases and 6 bases respectively, with 9 bases between them. The CDR3 is 11 residues long. Germline CDR1 reads MNHEY; CDR2 reads SVGAGI. CDR3 region: CASSWGREQYF. CDR3 DNA sequence: TGTGCCAGCAGCTGGGGACGCGAGCAGTACTTC.

The sample holds a few counts of this clone. The chain uses TRBV20-1 and TRBJ1-1; D is ambiguous. The CDR3 extends over 11 amino acids. The germline V gene encodes CDR1 DFQATT and CDR2 SNEGSKA (reference sequence). The V end was cut by 5 bases, the J end by 4 bases, with 8 bases between. CDR3 nucleotide sequence: TGCAGTGCTTCGAGGGCCACTGAAGCTTTCTTT. This gives the protein CSASRATEAFF.

This sequence joins TRBV19 and TRBJ2-7; 10 bases map to TRBD2. From germline, CDR1 is LNHDA and CDR2 SQIVND (reference sequence). V dropped 5 bases and J dropped 1; count of bases not matched to a gene: 2. The CDR3 is 14 amino acids. CDR3 loop: CASSSGLASYEQYF. The CDR3 DNA reads as TGTGCCAGTAGTTCGGGACTAGCGTCCTACGAGCAGTACTTC.